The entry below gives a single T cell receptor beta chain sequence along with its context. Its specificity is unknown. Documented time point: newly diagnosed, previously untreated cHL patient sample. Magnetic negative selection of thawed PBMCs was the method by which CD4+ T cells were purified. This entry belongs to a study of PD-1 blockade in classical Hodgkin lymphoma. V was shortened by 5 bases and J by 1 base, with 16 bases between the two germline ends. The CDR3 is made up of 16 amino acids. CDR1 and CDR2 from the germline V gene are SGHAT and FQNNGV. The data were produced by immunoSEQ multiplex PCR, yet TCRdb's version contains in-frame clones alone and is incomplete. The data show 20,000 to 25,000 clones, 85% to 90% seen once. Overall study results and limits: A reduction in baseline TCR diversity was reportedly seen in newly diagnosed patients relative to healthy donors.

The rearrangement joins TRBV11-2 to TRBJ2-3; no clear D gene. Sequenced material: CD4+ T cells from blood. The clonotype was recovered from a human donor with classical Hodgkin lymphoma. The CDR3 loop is CASSQRAAPGTDTQYF. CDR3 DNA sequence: TGTGCCAGCAGCCAACGGGCGGCCCCTGGCACAGATACGCAGTATTTT.